The 27 T cell receptor beta chains reported below all come from one sample, sequenced in a study of shared clonotypes between healthy human individuals. Clones were read by immunoSEQ multiplex PCR, and TCRdb kept only the in-frame ones, dropping some. The sample lists under 550,000 clones, 90% to 96% seen once, with approximately 0.06% in the top ten. The sequencing input was naive CD4+ T cells sorted from blood. Subset given: CD45RA+ positively selected. These receptors came from a woman in her 30s in good health.

The J gene is TRBJ2-7, the V gene TRBV10-2; no firm D call. This CDR3 comprises 13 residues. With 7 bases removed from V and 2 bases from J, the gap between germline ends came to 12 bases. Per germline, CDR1 WSHSY and CDR2 SAAADI. As DNA, the CDR3 is TGCGCCAGCACCCATGAGGTGCCCTACGAGCAGTACTTC. Its translation is CASTHEVPYEQYF.

The CDR3 nucleotides read TGTGCCAGCAGCTTAGGTCACGTGACCCACCGAAGCTCTGGGGCCAACGTCCTGACTTTC. Amino acid sequence: CASSLGHVTHRSSGANVLTF. V is TRBV7-8 and J is TRBJ2-6; D unclear. Between the trimmed V and J ends, which lost 1 base and 0 bases, there was a span of 19 bases. CDR3 size: 20 residues. Germline CDR1 SGHVS, CDR2 FQNEAQ.

The V call is TRBV19, the J call TRBJ2-1, with D perhaps TRBD2 (5 bases). The CDR3 consists of 16 residues. Germline V gene lookup returns CDR1 LNHDA and CDR2 SQIVND (reference sequence). Trimming shortened V by 3 bases and J by 9 bases, and 21 bases separated the two germline ends. CDR3 amino acids: CASSMDFLGRVVEQFF. Here the CDR3 DNA reads TGTGCCAGTAGTATGGATTTCCTTGGGCGGGTGGTTGAGCAGTTCTTC.

The gene calls are TRBV27 and TRBJ1-5; 7 positions agree with TRBD1. The CDR3 sequence is 15 residues long. Germline values: CDR1 MNHEY, CDR2 SMNVEV (reference sequence). Trimming removed 0 bases from V and 7 bases from J; junction bases left unmatched: 6. CDR3 DNA: TGTGCCAGCAGTTTATCGGGGCAGGGGGGGCAGCCCCAGCATTTT. Translation gives CASSLSGQGGQPQHF.

The chain links TRBV28 to TRBJ2-7; D unresolved. V was cut by 6 bases and J by 5 bases, with 8 bases left in between. Looked up from germline, CDR1 is MDHEN and CDR2 is SYDVKM. The CDR3 runs 11 residues. The CDR3 DNA follows: TGTGCCAGCAGGAGGTTCCACGAGCAGTACTTC. Translating it yields CASRRFHEQYF.

The chain joins TRBV28 to TRBJ2-7; a weak D match, TRBD1 (6 bases). The CDR3 consists of 14 residues. CDR1 is MDHEN, CDR2 SYDVKM, per germline. V gave up 7 bases and J gave up 5 bases, with 18 bases separating them. This CDR3 is CASNYDRRKHEQYF. The CDR3 DNA sequence: TGTGCCAGCAACTACGACAGGAGGAAACACGAGCAGTACTTC.

The CDR3 DNA is TGTGCCACCAGCAGAAATAACAAAAACACTGAAGCTTTCTTT. Its translation is CATSRNNKNTEAFF. V gene TRBV15 combines with J gene TRBJ1-1; D remains unclear. The V end was cut by 2 bases, the J end by 2 bases, with 9 bases between. Germline CDR1 and CDR2: LNHNV and YYDKDF (reference sequence). The CDR3 sequence is 14 residues long.

V usage is TRBV15 and J usage is TRBJ1-3; D gene ambiguous. Germline CDR1 reads LNHNV; CDR2 reads YYDKDF (reference sequence). The V gene lost 1 base and the J gene lost 2 bases, with 15 bases spanning the gap. CDR3 length equals 17 residues. In DNA, the CDR3 is TGTGCCACCAGCAGAGGCGAGGGCGGCTTGGCTGGAAACACCATATATTTT. Its translation is CATSRGEGGLAGNTIYF.

The chain couples TRBV7-9 to TRBJ1-4; D is uncertain. The germline CDR1 and CDR2 sequences are SEHNR and FQNEAQ (reference sequence). This CDR3 has 14 residues. V was shortened by 5 bases and J by 8 bases, with 15 bases between the two germline ends. CDR3 nucleotides: TGTGCCAGCAGCATCCGCATAGAACGGGAAAAACTGTTTTTT. It codes for CASSIRIEREKLFF.

The V gene is TRBV7-9, the J gene TRBJ2-2; 9 bases are shared with TRBD1. This CDR3 comprises 15 residues. The germline CDR1 and CDR2 sequences are SEHNR and FQNEAQ (reference sequence). Trimming at V came to 7 bases and at J to 6 bases, leaving 9 bases not matched to a gene. The CDR3 DNA follows: TGTGCCAGCAACCTAGGGACAGGGTCCCCCGGGGAGCTGTTTTTT. This codes for CASNLGTGSPGELFF.

The chain employs TRBV28 and TRBJ2-7; TRBD1 matches at 8 bases. The CDR3 length is 14 residues. The V segment lost 6 bases and the J segment 3 bases; nucleotides outside the gene matches: 7. The germline gives CDR1 MDHEN, CDR2 SYDVKM. CDR3 DNA sequence: TGTGCCAGCAGGAAGGACAGGGTGCACTACGAGCAGTACTTC. Translating gives CASRKDRVHYEQYF.

The V gene is TRBV5-1, the J gene TRBJ2-3, with 10 bases identical to TRBD1. The V gene end was trimmed by 7 bases and the J gene end by 0 bases; junction bases not matched to a gene: 5. Germline V CDR1 and CDR2: SGHRS, YFSETQ. There are 15 residues in the CDR3. Here the CDR3 reads CASRDRGQSTDTQYF. The CDR3 nucleotides are TGCGCCAGCCGAGACAGGGGGCAGAGCACAGATACGCAGTATTTT.

This clone was recorded once. The chain is built from TRBV10-2 and TRBJ2-7; no reliable D call. Deletions cut 0 bases from V and 6 bases from J, with 12 bases between. CDR1 is WSHSY, CDR2 SAAADI, per germline. CDR3 length: 14 residues. The CDR3 DNA follows: TGCGCCAGCAGTGAGTCGACACAGTCTGGCGAGCAGTACTTC. Protein product: CASSESTQSGEQYF.

The rearrangement joins TRBV19 to TRBJ2-2, with 7 bases aligning to TRBD1. The CDR3 has 14 residues. Germline CDR1 is LNHDA and CDR2 is SQIVND (reference sequence). V was pared by 4 bases and J by 1 base, with 0 bases of the junction left unmatched. CDR3 residues: CASSRTGNTGELFF. The CDR3 DNA reads TGTGCCAGTAGTAGGACAGGGAACACCGGGGAGCTGTTTTTT.

The gene calls are TRBV18 and TRBJ2-3, with D unresolved. Germline V gene data show CDR1 as KGHSH and CDR2 as LQKENI. The CDR3 length is 12 residues. V was cut by 6 bases and J by 1 base, with 5 bases left in between. CDR3 in DNA: TGTGCCAGCTCTCTTCGCACAGATACGCAGTATTTT. It is translated as CASSLRTDTQYF.

This chain uses TRBV10-3 with TRBJ2-5; the D is unclear. Trimming shortened V by 5 bases and J by 2 bases, and 12 bases separated the two germline ends. This CDR3 has 14 amino acids. Germline CDR1 and CDR2: ENHRY and SYGVKD. CDR3 sequence: CAISSATEQETQYF. The DNA for the CDR3 is TGTGCCATCAGTTCCGCAACGGAACAAGAGACCCAGTACTTC.

The chain is built from TRBV28 and TRBJ2-7, with 9 bases lining up with TRBD2. The CDR3 extends over 17 amino acids. Germline values: CDR1 MDHEN, CDR2 SYDVKM. Losses at the gene ends were 3 bases for V and 7 bases for J; bases not matched to a gene: 16. The CDR3 loop reads CASSFSSGAGGPGEQYF. The CDR3, as DNA: TGTGCCAGCAGTTTCTCTTCGGGGGCGGGAGGGCCCGGGGAGCAGTACTTC.

The rearrangement uses TRBV28 and TRBJ2-3, with TRBD2 matching over 8 bases. With V trimmed by 0 bases and J by 0 bases, 5 bases remained unmatched. The CDR3 consists of 17 residues. CDR1 and CDR2 (germline): MDHEN, SYDVKM. The CDR3, as DNA: TGTGCCAGCAGTTTATGGGTAGCGGGATTTAGCACAGATACGCAGTATTTT. It yields the protein CASSLWVAGFSTDTQYF.

The gene calls are TRBV5-4 and TRBJ2-5; 14 bases fit TRBD2. The J call may be wrong; the DNA end is better matched by TRBJ2-7. The CDR3 runs to 18 residues. Germline assignment: CDR1 SGHNT and CDR2 YYREEE (reference sequence). For the CDR3, the DNA is TGTGCCAGCAGCTTGGAATTGGGGACTAGCGGGAGCTCCTACGAGCAGTACTTC. Encoded protein: CASSLELGTSGSSYEQYF.

The rearrangement joins TRBV2 to TRBJ2-2; D remains unclear. The V gene's germline CDR1 is SNHLY and CDR2 FYNNEI. This CDR3 comprises 14 residues. V lost 2 bases and J 2 bases, leaving 6 bases between the germline ends. DNA for the CDR3: TGTGCCAGCAGTGAATTGGTCAACACCGGGGAGCTGTTTTTT. This codes for CASSELVNTGELFF.

The J gene is TRBJ1-3, the V gene TRBV19, with 7 bases aligning to TRBD1. J lost 3 bases, V lost 6 bases, and 5 bases had no gene match. Germline lookup yields CDR1 LNHDA and CDR2 SQIVND (reference sequence). The CDR3 extends over 14 amino acids. CDR3 in amino acids: CASSEGGGGNTIYF. CDR3 DNA sequence: TGTGCCAGTAGCGAAGGGGGCGGTGGAAACACCATATATTTT.

The genes are TRBV7-9 and TRBJ1-4; no firm D call. The CDR3 is 13 residues long. Germline loops: CDR1 SEHNR, CDR2 FQNEAQ (reference sequence). V shed 5 bases and J shed 5 bases, with 9 bases lying between them. This CDR3 reads CASSGGGNEKLFF. CDR3 DNA: TGTGCCAGCAGCGGAGGCGGAAATGAAAAACTGTTTTTT. Based on the CDR3 plus reference TRBV7-9 and TRBJ1-4, the full variable domain is DTGVSQNPRHKITKRGQNVTFRCDPISEHNRLYWYRQTLGQGPEFLTYFQNEAQLEKSRLLSDRFSAERPKGSFSTLEIQRTEQGDSAMYLCASSGGGNEKLFFGSGTQLSVL.

The gene calls are TRBV4-2 and TRBJ2-7; no reliable D call. Trimming took 0 bases from V and 4 from J, leaving 25 bases between them. CDR3 size: 19 residues. CDR1 is LGHNA and CDR2 is YNFKEQ in the germline V gene. DNA for the CDR3: TGTGCCAGCAGCCAAGAAGGTCGAAGGGAAACAGCTGACCCGTACGAGCAGTACTTC. Amino acids: CASSQEGRRETADPYEQYF.

This chain connects TRBV6-1 to TRBJ2-1; TRBD2 agrees at 10 bases. The junction had 3 bases not matched to a gene; V was cut back by 5 bases and J by 2 bases. CDR1 and CDR2 (germline): MNHNS, SASEGT. CDR3 length: 15 amino acids. The CDR3 sequence is CASSLAGEPYNEQFF. CDR3 bases: TGTGCCAGCAGTCTAGCGGGAGAACCCTACAATGAGCAGTTCTTC.

This chain uses TRBV10-3 with TRBJ1-1; a possible D gene is TRBD1 (5 bases). With 3 bases removed from V and 3 bases from J, the gap between germline ends came to 11 bases. This CDR3 region has 14 residues. CDR1 ENHRY and CDR2 SYGVKD come from the germline V gene. CDR3 bases: TGTGCCATCAGTGACTGGGGGGGGGACACTGAAGCTTTCTTT. It codes for CAISDWGGDTEAFF.

With regard to this clone: This sample also contains other DNA sequences that code for the same CDR3. This rearrangement joins TRBV7-9 to TRBJ2-7; D is unresolved. CDR3 length equals 14 residues. The V end was cut by 1 base, the J end by 2 bases, with 9 bases between. Germline CDR1 SEHNR, CDR2 FQNEAQ (reference sequence). The CDR3 coding sequence is TGTGCCAGCAGCTTAGGGCCTGGACCCTACGAGCAGTACTTC. As protein: CASSLGPGPYEQYF.

The chain recombines TRBV5-1 with TRBJ2-7, with a tentative D call TRBD2 (6 bases). The germline CDR1 and CDR2 sequences are SGHRS and YFSETQ. The CDR3 spans 15 residues. Trimming stripped 1 base from V and 1 base from J, with 12 bases between. The CDR3 is CASSLNSGKSYEQYF. The CDR3 nucleotides are TGCGCCAGCAGCTTGAATAGCGGAAAATCCTACGAGCAGTACTTC.